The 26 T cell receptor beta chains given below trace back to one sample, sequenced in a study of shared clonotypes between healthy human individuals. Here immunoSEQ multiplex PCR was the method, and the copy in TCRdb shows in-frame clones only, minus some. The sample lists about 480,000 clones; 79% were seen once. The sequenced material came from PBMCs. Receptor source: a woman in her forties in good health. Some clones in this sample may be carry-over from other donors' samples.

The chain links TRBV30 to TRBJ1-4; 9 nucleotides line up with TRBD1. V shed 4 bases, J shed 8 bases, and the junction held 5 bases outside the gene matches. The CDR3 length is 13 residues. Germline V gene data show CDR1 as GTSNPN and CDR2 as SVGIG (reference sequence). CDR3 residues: CAWNTGGQEKLFF. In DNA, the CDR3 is TGTGCCTGGAACACAGGGGGCCAGGAAAAACTGTTTTTT. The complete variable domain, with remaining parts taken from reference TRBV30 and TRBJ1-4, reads SQTIHQWPATLVQPVGSPLSLECTVEGTSNPNLYWYRQAAGRGLQLLFYSVGIGQISSEVPQNLSASRPQDRQFILSSKKLLLSDSGFYLCAWNTGGQEKLFFGSGTQLSVL.

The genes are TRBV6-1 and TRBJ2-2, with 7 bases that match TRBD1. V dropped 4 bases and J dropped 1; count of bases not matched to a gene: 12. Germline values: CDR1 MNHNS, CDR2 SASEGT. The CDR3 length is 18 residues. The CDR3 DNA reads TGTGCCAGCAGTGCCCTCCCCGGGACAGCCAAGAACACCGGGGAGCTGTTTTTT. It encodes CASSALPGTAKNTGELFF.

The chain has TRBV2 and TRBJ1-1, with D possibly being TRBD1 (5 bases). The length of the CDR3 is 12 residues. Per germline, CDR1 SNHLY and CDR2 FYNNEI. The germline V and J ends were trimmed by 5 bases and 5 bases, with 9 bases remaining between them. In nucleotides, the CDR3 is TGTGCCAGCAGTCAGGGTTGGACTGAAGCTTTCTTT. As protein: CASSQGWTEAFF.

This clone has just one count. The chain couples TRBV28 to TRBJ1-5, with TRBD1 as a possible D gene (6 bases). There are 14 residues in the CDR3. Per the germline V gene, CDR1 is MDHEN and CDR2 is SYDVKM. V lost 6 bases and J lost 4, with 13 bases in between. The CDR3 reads CASSLRGANQPQHF. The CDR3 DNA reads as TGTGCCAGCAGCCTCAGGGGCGCAAATCAGCCCCAGCATTTT.

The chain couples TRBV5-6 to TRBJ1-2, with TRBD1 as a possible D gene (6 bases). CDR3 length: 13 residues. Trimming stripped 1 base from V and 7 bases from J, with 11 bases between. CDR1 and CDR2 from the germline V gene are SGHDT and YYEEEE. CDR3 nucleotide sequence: TGTGCCAGCAGCTTGAAGGGGGGCCTTGGCTACACCTTC. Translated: CASSLKGGLGYTF.

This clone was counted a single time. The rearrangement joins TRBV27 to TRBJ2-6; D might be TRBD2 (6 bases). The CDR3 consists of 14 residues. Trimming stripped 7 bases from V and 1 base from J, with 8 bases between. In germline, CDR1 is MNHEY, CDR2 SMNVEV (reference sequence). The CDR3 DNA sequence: TGTGCCAGCACCGGGGGATCTGGGGCCAACGTCCTGACTTTC. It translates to CASTGGSGANVLTF.

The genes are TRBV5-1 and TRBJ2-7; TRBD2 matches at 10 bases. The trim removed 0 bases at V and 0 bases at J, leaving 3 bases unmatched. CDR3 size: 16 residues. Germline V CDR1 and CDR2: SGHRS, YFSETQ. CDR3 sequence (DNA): TGCGCCAGCAGCTTGGGGTTAGCGGGAGGCTCCTACGAGCAGTACTTC. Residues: CASSLGLAGGSYEQYF.

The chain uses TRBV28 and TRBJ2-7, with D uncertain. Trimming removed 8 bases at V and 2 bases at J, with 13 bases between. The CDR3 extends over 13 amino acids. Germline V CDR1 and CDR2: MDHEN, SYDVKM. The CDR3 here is CASVGGPTYEQYF. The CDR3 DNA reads TGTGCCAGCGTAGGTGGACCCACCTACGAGCAGTACTTC.

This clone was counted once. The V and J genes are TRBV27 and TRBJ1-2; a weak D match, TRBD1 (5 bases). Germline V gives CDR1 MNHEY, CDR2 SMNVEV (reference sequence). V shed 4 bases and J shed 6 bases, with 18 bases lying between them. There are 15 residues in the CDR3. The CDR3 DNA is TGTGCCAGCAGTTGGGCCCCCGGGGCAGGGAATGGCTACACCTTC. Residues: CASSWAPGAGNGYTF.

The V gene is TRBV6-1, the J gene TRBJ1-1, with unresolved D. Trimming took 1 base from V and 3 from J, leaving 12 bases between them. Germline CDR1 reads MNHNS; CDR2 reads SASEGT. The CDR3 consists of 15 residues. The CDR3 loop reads CASSEGVLGYTEAFF. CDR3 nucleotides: TGTGCCAGCAGTGAAGGTGTATTGGGGTACACTGAAGCTTTCTTT.

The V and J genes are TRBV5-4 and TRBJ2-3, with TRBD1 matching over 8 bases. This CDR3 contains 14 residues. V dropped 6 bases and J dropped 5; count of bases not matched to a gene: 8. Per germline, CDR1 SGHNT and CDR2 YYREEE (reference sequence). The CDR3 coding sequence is TGTGCCAGCACCCTCCAGGGGGCGTTAGATACGCAGTATTTT. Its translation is CASTLQGALDTQYF.

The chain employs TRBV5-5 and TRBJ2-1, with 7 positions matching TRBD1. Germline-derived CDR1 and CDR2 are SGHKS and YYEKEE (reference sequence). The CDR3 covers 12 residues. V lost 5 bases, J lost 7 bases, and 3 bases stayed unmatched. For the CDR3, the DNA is TGTGCCAGCAGTCACAGGGGAAATGAGCAGTTCTTC. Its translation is CASSHRGNEQFF.

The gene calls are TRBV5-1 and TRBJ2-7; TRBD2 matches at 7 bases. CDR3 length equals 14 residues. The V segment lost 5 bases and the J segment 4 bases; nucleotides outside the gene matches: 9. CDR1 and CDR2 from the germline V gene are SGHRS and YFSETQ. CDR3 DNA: TGCGCCAGCAGGCTGAGCGGGATGTCGTACGAGCAGTACTTC. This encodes CASRLSGMSYEQYF.

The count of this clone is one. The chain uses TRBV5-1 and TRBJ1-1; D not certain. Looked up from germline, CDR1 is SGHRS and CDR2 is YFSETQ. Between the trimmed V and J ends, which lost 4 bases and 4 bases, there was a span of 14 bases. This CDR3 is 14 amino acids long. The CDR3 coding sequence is TGCGCCAGCAGCCCCGGGCGGGAGGGCACTGAAGCTTTCTTT. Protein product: CASSPGREGTEAFF. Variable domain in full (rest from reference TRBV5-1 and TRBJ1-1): KAGVTQTPRYLIKTRGQQVTLSCSPISGHRSVSWYQQTPGQGLQFLFEYFSETQRNKGNFPGRFSGRQFSNSRSEMNVSTLELGDSALYLCASSPGREGTEAFFGQGTRLTVV.

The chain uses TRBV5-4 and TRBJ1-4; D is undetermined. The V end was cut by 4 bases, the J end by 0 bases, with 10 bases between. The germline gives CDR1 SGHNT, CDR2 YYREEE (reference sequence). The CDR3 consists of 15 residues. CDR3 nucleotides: TGTGCCAGCAGCATTGTGGGTGCAACTAATGAAAAACTGTTTTTT. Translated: CASSIVGATNEKLFF. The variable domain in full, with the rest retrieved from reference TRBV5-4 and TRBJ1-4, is ETGVTQSPTHLIKTRGQQVTLRCSSQSGHNTVSWYQQALGQGPQFIFQYYREEENGRGNFPPRFSGLQFPNYSSELNVNALELDDSALYLCASSIVGATNEKLFFGSGTQLSVL.

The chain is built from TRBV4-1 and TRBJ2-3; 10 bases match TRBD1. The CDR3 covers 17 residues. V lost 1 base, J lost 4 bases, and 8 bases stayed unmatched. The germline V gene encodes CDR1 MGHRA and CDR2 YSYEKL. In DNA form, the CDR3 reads TGCGCCAGCAGCCAAGGTTCTGGGACAGGGGTGGCAGATACGCAGTATTTT. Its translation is CASSQGSGTGVADTQYF.

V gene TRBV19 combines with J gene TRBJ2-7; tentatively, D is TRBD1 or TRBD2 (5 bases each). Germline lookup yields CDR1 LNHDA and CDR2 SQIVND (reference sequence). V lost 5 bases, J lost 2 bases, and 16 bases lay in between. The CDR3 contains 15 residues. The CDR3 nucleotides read TGTGCCAGTAGTGCCTCCGGGACCATGACCTACGAGCAGTACTTC. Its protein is CASSASGTMTYEQYF. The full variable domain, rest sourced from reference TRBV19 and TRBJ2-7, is DGGITQSPKYLFRKEGQNVTLSCEQNLNHDAMYWYRQDPGQGLRLIYYSQIVNDFQKGDIAEGYSVSREKKESFPLTVTSAQKNPTAFYLCASSASGTMTYEQYFGPGTRLTVT.

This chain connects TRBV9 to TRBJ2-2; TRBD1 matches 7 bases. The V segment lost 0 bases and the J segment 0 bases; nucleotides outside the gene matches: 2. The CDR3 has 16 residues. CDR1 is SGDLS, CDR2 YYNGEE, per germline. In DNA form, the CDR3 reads TGTGCCAGCAGCGTAGCGGGGACAGCGAACACCGGGGAGCTGTTTTTT. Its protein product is CASSVAGTANTGELFF.

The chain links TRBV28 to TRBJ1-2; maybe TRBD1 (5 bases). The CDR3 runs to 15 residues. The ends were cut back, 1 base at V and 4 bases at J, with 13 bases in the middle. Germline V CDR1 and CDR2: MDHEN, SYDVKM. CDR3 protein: CASSLFRGDGYGYTF. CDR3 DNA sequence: TGTGCCAGCAGTTTATTTCGGGGCGATGGCTATGGCTACACCTTC.

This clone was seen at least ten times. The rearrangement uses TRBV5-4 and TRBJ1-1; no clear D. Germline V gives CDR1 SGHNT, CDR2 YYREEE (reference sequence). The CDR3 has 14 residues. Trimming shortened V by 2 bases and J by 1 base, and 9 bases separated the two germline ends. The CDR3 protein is CASSFSTGNTEAFF. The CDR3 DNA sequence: TGTGCCAGCAGCTTCTCTACGGGGAACACTGAAGCTTTCTTT.

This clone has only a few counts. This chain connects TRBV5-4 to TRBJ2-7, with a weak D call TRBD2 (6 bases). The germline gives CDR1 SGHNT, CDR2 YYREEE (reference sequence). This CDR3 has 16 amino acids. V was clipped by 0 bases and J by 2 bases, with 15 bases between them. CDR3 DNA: TGTGCCAGCAGCTTGGCCGGGACTGACGGCGCCTACGAGCAGTACTTC. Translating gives CASSLAGTDGAYEQYF.

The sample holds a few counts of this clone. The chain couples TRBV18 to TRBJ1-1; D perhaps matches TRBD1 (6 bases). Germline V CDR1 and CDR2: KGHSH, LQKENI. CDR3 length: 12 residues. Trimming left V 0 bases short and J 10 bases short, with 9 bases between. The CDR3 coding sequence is TGTGCCAGCTCACCACCCAGGGGCGCAGCTTTCTTT. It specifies CASSPPRGAAFF.

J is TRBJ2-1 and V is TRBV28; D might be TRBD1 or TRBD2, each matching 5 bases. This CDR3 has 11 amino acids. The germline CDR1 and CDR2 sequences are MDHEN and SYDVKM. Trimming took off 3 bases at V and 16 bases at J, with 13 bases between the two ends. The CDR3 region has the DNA TGTGCCAGCAGTTTCCCCGAGGGGCGTTTCTTC. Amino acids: CASSFPEGRFF.

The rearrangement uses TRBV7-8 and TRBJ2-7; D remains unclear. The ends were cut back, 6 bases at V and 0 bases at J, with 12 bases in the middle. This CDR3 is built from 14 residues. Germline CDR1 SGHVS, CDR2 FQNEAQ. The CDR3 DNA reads TGTGCCAGCAGTTTGCTATCCAACTCCTACGAGCAGTACTTC. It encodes CASSLLSNSYEQYF.

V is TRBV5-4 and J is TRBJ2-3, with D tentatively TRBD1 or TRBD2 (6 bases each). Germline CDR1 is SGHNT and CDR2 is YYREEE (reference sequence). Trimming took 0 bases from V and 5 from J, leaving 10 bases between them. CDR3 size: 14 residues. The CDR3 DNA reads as TGTGCCAGCAGCTTGGATCGGGGGCAAGATACGCAGTATTTT. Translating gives CASSLDRGQDTQYF.

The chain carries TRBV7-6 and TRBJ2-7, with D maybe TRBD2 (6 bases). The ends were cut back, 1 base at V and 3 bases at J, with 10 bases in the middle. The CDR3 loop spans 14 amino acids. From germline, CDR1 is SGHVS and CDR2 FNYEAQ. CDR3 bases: TGTGCCAGCAGCTTAGGCGGGACGAACTACGAGCAGTACTTC. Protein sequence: CASSLGGTNYEQYF.